These 5 T cell receptor beta chains were all obtained from the same sample, sequenced in a study of T cells in Graves' hyperthyroidism and ophthalmopathy. TCR beta CDR3 regions were amplified from RNA. First-round RT-PCR with HTBI primers amplified the TCR CDR3 region. One entry per CDR3 protein, called by TCRdb with MiXCR from the multiplex PCR reads. The sample lists about 400,000 distinct CDR3 sequences; about 15% were seen once. The sample consisted of blood. Source of these receptors: a man between 18 and 29 years old with Graves' ophthalmopathy.

Ten or more counts support this clonotype. The J gene is TRBJ1-1, the V gene TRBV27, with 11 bases matching TRBD1. Germline CDR1 reads MNHEY; CDR2 reads SMNVEV (reference sequence). The CDR3 is made up of 15 amino acids. The trim removed 4 bases at V and 5 bases at J, leaving 6 bases unmatched. CDR3 coding DNA: TGTGCCAGCAGTTATACGGGACAGGGGGGTACTGAAGCTTTCTTT. Protein product: CASSYTGQGGTEAFF.

The table lists this clonotype with many counts. The genes are TRBV7-8 and TRBJ1-5; D possibly corresponds to TRBD1 (5 bases). This CDR3 is 15 amino acids long. Germline assignment: CDR1 SGHVS and CDR2 FQNEAQ. V was cut by 4 bases and J by 5 bases, with 15 bases left in between. DNA for the CDR3: TGTGCCAGCAGCTCGGACGGAACAGGAGATCAGCCCCAGCATTTT. It yields the protein CASSSDGTGDQPQHF.

This clonotype has a count of ten or more. The chain uses TRBV27 and TRBJ1-1; D remains ambiguous. The germline gives CDR1 MNHEY, CDR2 SMNVEV (reference sequence). Trimming shortened V by 6 bases and J by 0 bases, and 11 bases separated the two germline ends. The CDR3 covers 14 residues. CDR3 sequence (DNA): TGTGCCAGCAGCGCTAGAGGGATGAACACTGAAGCTTTCTTT. Translating it yields CASSARGMNTEAFF.

There are a few counts of this clonotype. The chain carries TRBV27 and TRBJ2-1; no clear D gene. The CDR3 covers 14 residues. V was trimmed by 0 bases and J by 9 bases, leaving 12 bases between them. Looked up from germline, CDR1 is MNHEY and CDR2 is SMNVEV (reference sequence). CDR3 DNA: TGTGCCAGCAGTTTATCGAAGCACTCCGGTGAGCAGTTCTTC. It encodes CASSLSKHSGEQFF.

The J gene is TRBJ1-2, the V gene TRBV12-3 or TRBV12-4; TRBD1 matches 9 bases. The V gene end was trimmed by 5 bases and the J gene end by 9 bases; junction bases not matched to a gene: 13. This CDR3 has 15 amino acids. The CDR3, as DNA: TGTGCCAGCAGTACAGCCGGGACAGGGAGACGTAGCTACACCTTC. Protein product: CASSTAGTGRRSYTF.